These T cell receptor beta chains were read from a single sample in a study of T cells in Graves' hyperthyroidism and ophthalmopathy. TCRdb re-called the multiplex PCR reads through MiXCR, storing one row per CDR3 protein. The sample lists approximately 610,000 distinct CDR3 sequences, 16% occurring once. The sequenced material came from blood. All receptors come from a woman under 30 with Graves' hyperthyroidism. Both conserved end residues are part of each CDR3. The D gene is left open where the match is weak. Expanded clones get a size class; other rows say once, few or many, or leave the size out.

j_gene: TRBJ1-2; abundance: few; v_gene: TRBV6-1; d_gene: -; CDR3nt: TGTGCCAGCAGTTTGGCCAGGGCCGGTGGCTACACCTTC; CDR3aa: CASSLARAGGYTF
j_gene: TRBJ2-4; abundance: many; v_gene: TRBV18; d_gene: -; CDR3nt: TGTGCCAGCTCACAGGCGAGGGCCAAAAACATTCAGTACTTC; CDR3aa: CASSQARAKNIQYF
j_gene: TRBJ1-2; abundance: many; v_gene: TRBV6-2/TRBV6-3; d_gene: -; CDR3nt: TGTGCCAGCAGTTACTCAATCGGGATTCCTCCTAACTATGGCTACACCTTC; CDR3aa: CASSYSIGIPPNYGYTF
j_gene: TRBJ2-5; abundance: -; v_gene: TRBV29-1; d_gene: TRBD2; CDR3nt: TGCAGCGCCTTACTAGCGGGGGAGACCCAGTACTTC; CDR3aa: CSALLAGETQYF
j_gene: TRBJ2-1; abundance: many; v_gene: TRBV24-1; d_gene: TRBD1; CDR3nt: TGTGCCACTAGAACAGGGGCCAATGAGCAGTTCTTC; CDR3aa: CATRTGANEQFF
j_gene: TRBJ2-7; abundance: -; v_gene: TRBV20-1; d_gene: TRBD2; CDR3nt: TGCAGTGCTAGATTAACCGGGACTAGCGGATACGAGCAGTACTTC; CDR3aa: CSARLTGTSGYEQYF
j_gene: TRBJ2-1; abundance: few; v_gene: TRBV6-1; d_gene: -; CDR3nt: TGTGCCAGCAGTGAATTCGGGGCACGAACCCATGAGCAGTTCTTC; CDR3aa: CASSEFGARTHEQFF
j_gene: TRBJ2-3; abundance: few; v_gene: TRBV24-1; d_gene: -; CDR3nt: TGTGCCACCAGTGATTTGAGACTGACTAGCACAGATACGCAGTATTTT; CDR3aa: CATSDLRLTSTDTQYF
j_gene: TRBJ2-7; abundance: -; v_gene: TRBV29-1; d_gene: -; CDR3nt: TGCAGCGGGACCTCCGGGACCTCCGTCGAGCAGTACTTC; CDR3aa: CSGTSGTSVEQYF
j_gene: TRBJ2-3; abundance: many; v_gene: TRBV20-1; d_gene: -; CDR3nt: TGCAGTGCTAGAGATCTGGCGGAGCTCTTGAATACGCAGTATTTT; CDR3aa: CSARDLAELLNTQYF
j_gene: TRBJ2-5; abundance: many; v_gene: TRBV6-1; d_gene: TRBD1; CDR3nt: TGTGCCAGCAGGAACCAAGGGGGCCCGGAAGAGACCCAGTACTTC; CDR3aa: CASRNQGGPEETQYF
j_gene: TRBJ2-1; abundance: many; v_gene: TRBV28; d_gene: TRBD2; CDR3nt: TGTGCCAGCAGGATTAGCGGGAGCGCCTACAATGAGCAGTTCTTC; CDR3aa: CASRISGSAYNEQFF
j_gene: TRBJ2-7; abundance: -; v_gene: TRBV2; d_gene: -; CDR3nt: TGTGCCAGCAGTGACAGCAGGGGTTTCTACGAGCAGTACTTC; CDR3aa: CASSDSRGFYEQYF